This record covers a single TCR beta chain. Its cognate antigen has yet to be identified. No base quality values were provided; no much bigger clone lies one nucleotide off. These data originate in a study of T cell responses to AZD1222 COVID-19 vaccine (dated by TCRdb to 2020 to 2022). Regarding the study in general: AZD1222 recipients with second doses at about 4 weeks or about 12 weeks were pooled, because spike-specific TCR depth and breadth did not differ between schedules. A total of just over 230 trial participants underwent TCR sequencing, of whom around 200 received two doses of AZD1222 and some 26 received two doses of the MenACWY control vaccine. Enrollment into the trials was organized by age into subgroups of 18-55, 56-69 and 70-plus years, and those subgroups contained about 160, 30 and 59 TCR-sequenced participants, respectively.

CDR1 SNHLY and CDR2 FYNNEI are derived from the germline V gene. Compared with germline, V lacks 6 bases and J lacks 7 bases; bases without a gene match: 5. The CDR3 spans 13 residues, from the cysteine through the phenylalanine. The CDR3 DNA has 39 bases and is translated from base 1. Results and caveats for the whole study, not just this receptor: Because no day 14 peak-response samples were available, repertoires were characterized only after the peak T cell response. The 56-69-year group was small, and its depth increase did not reach significance, likely because of low power. Most participants were white British and females outnumbered males, and the authors suggested that clonal diversity may have been underestimated. Conclusions about previously exposed vaccinees are limited, since just a handful of AZD1222 recipients were seropositive for SARS-CoV-2 at baseline. A significant rise in spike-specific TCR breadth and depth was observed after two AZD1222 doses relative to day 0 and relative to MenACWY recipients. The whole spike protein was spanned by vaccine-associated CD4 TCRs, and dominant responses were seen in regions 160-218 and 743-854. Epitopes outside the regions mutated in the B.1.351 and B.1.1.7 variants were reportedly recognized by nearly half of the unique spike-specific TCRs.

The CDR3 regions of human TCRbeta chains were analyzed by immunosequencing. The published analysis was carried out like this. Repertoire TCRs were matched against a reference library of SARS-CoV-2-specific TCRs generated with the MIRA antigen-specificity platform. Breadth was defined as the fraction of unique TCRs that were SARS-CoV-2-associated, and depth was defined as the fraction of total T cells that were SARS-CoV-2-associated. Each spike-specific TCR was assigned to its reactive spike region and to a CD4 or CD8 class using the MIRA data. Log10-transformed breadth and depth values were compared by one-way ANOVA with Sidak's multiple comparisons tests. In TCRdb, the immuneACCESS table is reduced to in-frame sequences with V and J assigned. These tables do not hold every clone; where another copy was compared, an unresolved V gene accounts for under half, and the others remain unexplained. V, J and clone size are taken as reported in that table, and D and trimming were inferred from the DNA itself. The sample table lists 180,000 or so clones, roughly 89% of them with a count of one. Around 1.6% of the sample comes from the top ten.

The time point label here, explained by the study, means: baseline before first vaccination. Vaccinee samples came from UK trials COV001 and COV002, including a single-blind randomized controlled phase 2/3 trial of AZD1222 (ChAdOx1 nCoV-19) in healthy adults. For TCRbeta chain sequencing, PBMC samples were collected from trial participants at day 0 and at day 28 after the second dose. This specimen was peripheral blood, taken on day 0 of AZD1222 vaccination. The receptor comes from an adult in good health. The V and J genes are TRBV2 and TRBJ1-5; 8 middle bases align to TRBD1. The CDR3 sequence is CASSQGAGQPQHF. In nucleotides, the sequence is TGTGCCAGCAGCCAGGGGGCCGGACAGCCCCAGCATTTT.